This TCR beta chain appears in the sequencing data of a study of T-cell reconstitution after alpha-beta-depleted transplantation in children. Preparation of the TCRbeta library used unique molecular identifiers. TCRdb reanalysed the PCR reads using MiXCR and keeps one entry per CDR3 protein. The sample includes about 610,000 distinct CDR3 sequences, about 10% seen only once; the top ten take about 4.3%. The CDR3 length is 15 residues. Germline V gene sequence: CDR1 KGHDR, CDR2 SFDVKD. Trimming took 3 bases from V and 10 from J, leaving 15 bases between them. The receptor was isolated from a human donor who donated a stem cell graft to a child with acute myeloid leukemia. The material was PBMCs from the stem cell graft donor, obtained from the stem cell graft. J is TRBJ1-6 and V is TRBV24-1; no definite D call. The CDR3 loop is CATSDGGLHGSPLHF. The DNA for the CDR3 is TGTGCCACCAGTGATGGCGGACTCCATGGGTCACCCCTCCACTTT.